This T cell receptor beta chain was recorded in a study of T cells in Graves' hyperthyroidism and ophthalmopathy. Germline V gives CDR1 MNHNS, CDR2 SASEGT. This CDR3 is 15 amino acids long. The germline V and J ends were trimmed by 5 bases and 2 bases, with 13 bases remaining between them. Template material for amplifying TCR beta CDR3 regions consisted of RNA transcripts. The TCR CDR3 was amplified in a first-round RT-PCR using the HTBI primer set. TCRdb re-called the multiplex PCR reads through MiXCR, storing one row per CDR3 protein. This table holds 400,000 or so distinct CDR3 sequences, roughly 15% found once. The diagnostic basis comprised clinical symptoms, serum thyroxine and TRAb, thyroid ultrasound and orbital computed tomography. The PBMCs studied were ones that came from about 9.9 ml fresh peripheral blood.

The sample taken for sequencing was blood. This receptor was identified in a woman in her thirties with Graves' ophthalmopathy. The chain links TRBV6-1 to TRBJ1-5; TRBD1 might be the D (6 bases). As DNA, the CDR3 is TGTGCCAGCAGTCGGAGGGGGGGGGGCAATCAGCCCCAGCATTTT. Translated, it gives CASSRRGGGNQPQHF.